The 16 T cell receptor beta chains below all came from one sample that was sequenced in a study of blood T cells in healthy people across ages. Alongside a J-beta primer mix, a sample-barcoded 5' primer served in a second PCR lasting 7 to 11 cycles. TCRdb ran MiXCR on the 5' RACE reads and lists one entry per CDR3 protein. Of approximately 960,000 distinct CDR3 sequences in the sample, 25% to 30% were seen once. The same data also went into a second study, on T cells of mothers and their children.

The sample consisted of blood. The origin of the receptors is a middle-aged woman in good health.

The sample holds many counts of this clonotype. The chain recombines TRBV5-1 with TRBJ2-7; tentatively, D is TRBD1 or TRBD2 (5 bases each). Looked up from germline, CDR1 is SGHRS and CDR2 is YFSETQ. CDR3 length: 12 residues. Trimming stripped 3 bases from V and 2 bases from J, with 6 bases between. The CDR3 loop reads CASSWGTYEQYF. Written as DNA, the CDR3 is TGCGCCAGCAGCTGGGGGACCTACGAGCAGTACTTC.

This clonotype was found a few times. The CDR3 nucleotides are TGCGCCAGCAGCCAAGAACTAGCCATCATCACAGATACGCAGTATTTT. This gives the protein CASSQELAIITDTQYF. The genes are TRBV4-3 and TRBJ2-3; D is perhaps TRBD2 (6 bases). Germline V gives CDR1 LGHNA, CDR2 YSLEER. The V end was cut by 0 bases, the J end by 2 bases, with 12 bases between. The length of the CDR3 is 16 residues.

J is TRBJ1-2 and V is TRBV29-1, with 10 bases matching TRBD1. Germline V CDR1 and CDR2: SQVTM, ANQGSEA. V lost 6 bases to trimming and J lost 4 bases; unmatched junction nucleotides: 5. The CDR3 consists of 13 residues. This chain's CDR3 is CSVPGQGLYGYTF. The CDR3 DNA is TGCAGCGTACCGGGACAGGGGCTCTATGGCTACACCTTC.

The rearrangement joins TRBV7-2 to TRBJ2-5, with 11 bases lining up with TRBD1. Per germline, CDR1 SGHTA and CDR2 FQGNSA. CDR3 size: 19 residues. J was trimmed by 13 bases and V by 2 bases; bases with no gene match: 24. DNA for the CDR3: TGTGCCAGCAGCTTAACCCCGGGACAGGGGGTACTGGGTAAAGAGACTCGGTACTTC. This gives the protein CASSLTPGQGVLGKETRYF. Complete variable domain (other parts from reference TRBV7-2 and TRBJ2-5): GAGVSQSPSNKVTEKGKDVELRCDPISGHTALYWYRQSLGQGLEFLIYFQGNSAPDKSGLPSDRFSAERTGGSVSTLTIQRTQQEDSAVYLCASSLTPGQGVLGKETRYFGPGTRLLVL.

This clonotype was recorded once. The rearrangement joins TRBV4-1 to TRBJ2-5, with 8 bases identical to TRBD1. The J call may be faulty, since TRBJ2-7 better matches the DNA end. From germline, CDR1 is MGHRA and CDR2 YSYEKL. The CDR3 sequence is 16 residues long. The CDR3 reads CASSQEDREKLYEQYF. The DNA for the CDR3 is TGCGCCAGCAGCCAAGAGGACAGGGAAAAACTCTACGAGCAGTACTTC.

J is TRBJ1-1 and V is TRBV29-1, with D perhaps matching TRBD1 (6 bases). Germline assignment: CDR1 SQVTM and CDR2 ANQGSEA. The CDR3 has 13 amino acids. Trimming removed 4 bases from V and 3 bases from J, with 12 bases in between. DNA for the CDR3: TGCAGCGTTGTTTACAGGGAGGACACTGAAGCTTTCTTT. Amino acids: CSVVYREDTEAFF.

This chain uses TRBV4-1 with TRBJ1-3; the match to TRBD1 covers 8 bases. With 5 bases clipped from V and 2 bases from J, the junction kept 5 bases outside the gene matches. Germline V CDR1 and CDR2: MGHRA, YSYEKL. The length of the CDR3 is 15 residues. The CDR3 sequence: CASSNRGITGNTIYF. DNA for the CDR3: TGCGCCAGCAGCAACAGGGGGATAACTGGAAACACCATATATTTT.

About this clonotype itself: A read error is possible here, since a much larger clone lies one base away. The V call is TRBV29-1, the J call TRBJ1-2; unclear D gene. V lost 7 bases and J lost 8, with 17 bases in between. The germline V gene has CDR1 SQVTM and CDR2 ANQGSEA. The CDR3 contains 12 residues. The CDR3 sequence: CSGGGGLGGYTF. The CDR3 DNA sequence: TGCAGCGGCGGAGGAGGGCTGGGCGGCTACACCTTC.

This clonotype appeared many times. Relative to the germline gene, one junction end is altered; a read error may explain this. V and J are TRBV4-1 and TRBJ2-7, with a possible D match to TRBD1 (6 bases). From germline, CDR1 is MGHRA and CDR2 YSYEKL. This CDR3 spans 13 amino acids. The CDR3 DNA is TGCGCCAGCACCCAAGACAGGACCTACGAGCAGTACTTC. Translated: CASTQDRTYEQYF.

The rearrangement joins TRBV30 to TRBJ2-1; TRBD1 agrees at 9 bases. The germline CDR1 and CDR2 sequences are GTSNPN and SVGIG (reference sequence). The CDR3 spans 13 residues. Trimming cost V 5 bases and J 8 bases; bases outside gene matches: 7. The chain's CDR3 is CAWGTGMDDEQFF. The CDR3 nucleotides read TGTGCCTGGGGGACAGGGATGGACGATGAGCAGTTCTTC.

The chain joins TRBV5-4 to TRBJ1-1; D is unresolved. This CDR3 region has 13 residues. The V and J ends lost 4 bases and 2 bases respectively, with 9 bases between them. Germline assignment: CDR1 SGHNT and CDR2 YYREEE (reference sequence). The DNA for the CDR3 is TGTGCCAGCAGCCCCCAACAAAACACTGAAGCTTTCTTT. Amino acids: CASSPQQNTEAFF.

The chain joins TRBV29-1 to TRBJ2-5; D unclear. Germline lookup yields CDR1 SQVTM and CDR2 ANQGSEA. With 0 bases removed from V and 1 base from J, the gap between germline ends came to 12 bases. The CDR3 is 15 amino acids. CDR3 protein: CSVEDQWVPQETQYF. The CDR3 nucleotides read TGCAGCGTTGAAGATCAATGGGTACCCCAAGAGACCCAGTACTTC.

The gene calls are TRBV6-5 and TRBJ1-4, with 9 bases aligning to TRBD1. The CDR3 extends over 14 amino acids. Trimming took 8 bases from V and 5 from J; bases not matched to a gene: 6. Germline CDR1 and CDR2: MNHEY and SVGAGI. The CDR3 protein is CASGSTGGNEKLFF. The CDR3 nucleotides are TGTGCCAGCGGGTCGACAGGGGGAAATGAAAAACTGTTTTTT.

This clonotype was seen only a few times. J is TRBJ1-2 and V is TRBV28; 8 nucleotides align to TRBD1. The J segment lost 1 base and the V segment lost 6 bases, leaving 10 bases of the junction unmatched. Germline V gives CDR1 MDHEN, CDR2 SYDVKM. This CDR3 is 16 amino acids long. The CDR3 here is CASRVFGTGDNYGYTF. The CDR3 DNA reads TGTGCCAGCAGAGTTTTTGGGACAGGTGATAACTATGGCTACACCTTC.

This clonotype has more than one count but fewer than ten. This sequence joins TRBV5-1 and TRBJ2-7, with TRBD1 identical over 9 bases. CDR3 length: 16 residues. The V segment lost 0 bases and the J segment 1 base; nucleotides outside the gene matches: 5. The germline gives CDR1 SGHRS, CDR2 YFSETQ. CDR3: CASSLEPGQGSYEQYF. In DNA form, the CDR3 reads TGCGCCAGCAGCTTGGAGCCGGGACAGGGTTCCTACGAGCAGTACTTC.

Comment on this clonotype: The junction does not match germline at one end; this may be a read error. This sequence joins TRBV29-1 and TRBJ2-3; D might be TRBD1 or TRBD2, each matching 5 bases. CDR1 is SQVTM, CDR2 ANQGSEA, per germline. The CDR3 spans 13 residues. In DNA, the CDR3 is TGCGGCGTTGAATTGGGGGATGCCGATACGCAGTATTTT. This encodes CGVELGDADTQYF.